A selection of T cell receptor beta chains follows, all from one sample in a study of beta chain features in type 1 diabetes. Only in-frame clones appear in the TCRdb table, and some are missing; sequencing was by immunoSEQ multiplex PCR. The table includes some 240,000 clones, 16% detected once. The sequencing sample was made of naive CD4+ T cells from blood. These receptors all come from a man younger than 45 with type 1 diabetes. CDR3s include the opening cysteine and the closing phenylalanine or tryptophan. Each record gives: V gene, clone size, D gene, J gene, CDR3 DNA, CDR3 protein. D genes are given only for firm matches. Some rows mark clone size as missing; the rest say once, few, many or name a class of expanded clone.

TRBV5-1	-	TRBD1	TRBJ2-5	TGCGCCAGCAGCACCGGGACAGAAGAGACCCAGTACTTC	CASSTGTEETQYF
TRBV2	few	-	TRBJ1-5	TGTGCCAGCAGTGAAAGGGGGAGGGATCAGCCCCAGCATTTT	CASSERGRDQPQHF
TRBV29-1	many	-	TRBJ2-5	TGCAGCGTTGCGCACAGCAAACTGGGGACCCAGTACTTC	CSVAHSKLGTQYF
TRBV10-3	-	TRBD1	TRBJ2-2	TGTGCCATCAGTGAGTCGGGACAGCCCACCGGGGAGCTGTTTTTT	CAISESGQPTGELFF
TRBV4-1	-	-	TRBJ2-5	TGCGCCAGCAGCCCCGGACAGGGAGGGGAGACCCAGTACTTC	CASSPGQGGETQYF
TRBV5-1	-	TRBD1	TRBJ1-4	TGCGCCAGCAGCCTGGACAGGTCCAATGAAAAACTGTTTTTT	CASSLDRSNEKLFF
TRBV29-1	once	-	TRBJ2-7	TGCAGCCCATTGAGGAAGGGGGACATACCCTACGAGCAGTACTTC	CSPLRKGDIPYEQYF
TRBV9	-	TRBD2	TRBJ2-1	TGTGCCAGCAGCGTACTGGGACTAGCGGGAGGGGAGGATGAGCAGTTCTTC	CASSVLGLAGGEDEQFF
TRBV7-2	few	TRBD1	TRBJ2-7	TGTGCCAGCAGCTTGGTGGGACAGCCCTCCTACGAGCAGTACTTC	CASSLVGQPSYEQYF
TRBV29-1	-	-	TRBJ1-1	TGCAGCGTGAGTCCCCTTAGGGGCACTGAAGCTTTCTTT	CSVSPLRGTEAFF
TRBV5-1	-	TRBD1	TRBJ2-1	TGCGCCAGCAGCCCGAACAGGGGAATCGAAAACAATGAGCAGTTCTTC	CASSPNRGIENNEQFF
TRBV28	few	-	TRBJ2-6	TGTGCCAGCAGTTTACGGGGGGCTCCCTCTGGGGCCAACGTCCTGACTTTC	CASSLRGAPSGANVLTF
TRBV6-5	few	TRBD2	TRBJ2-1	TGTGCCAGCAGCCGACTAGCGGGGAACAATGAGCAGTTCTTC	CASSRLAGNNEQFF
TRBV5-1	-	-	TRBJ2-7	TGCGCCAGCAGCCGGGGGGCCGAGCAGTACTTC	CASSRGAEQYF
TRBV2	-	-	TRBJ2-7	TGTGCCAGCAGTGGACATAACAACTTTTCTCCCTCCTACGAGCAGTACTTC	CASSGHNNFSPSYEQYF
TRBV7-3	few	-	TRBJ2-6	TGTGCCAGCAGCTTAATAGGCCACTCTGGGGCCAACGTCCTGACTTTC	CASSLIGHSGANVLTF
TRBV27	-	-	TRBJ2-7	TGTGCCAGCAGCCTGAATTACAGGGTGGACGAGCAGTACTTC	CASSLNYRVDEQYF
TRBV30	-	TRBD1	TRBJ2-4	TGTGCCTGTCTTGACAGGGGGAACATTCAGTACTTC	CACLDRGNIQYF
TRBV4-2	few	TRBD1	TRBJ2-2	TGTGCCAGCTTCCCGGGACAGGGGAACACCGGGGAGCTGTTTTTT	CASFPGQGNTGELFF
TRBV25-1	-	-	TRBJ2-7	TGTGCCAGCAGTGAATTCCCGAATAACTACGAGCAGTACTTC	CASSEFPNNYEQYF
TRBV29-1	-	-	TRBJ2-6	TGCAGCGTTGAAGTCCAGGGTGGTGGGGCCAACGTCCTGACTTTC	CSVEVQGGGANVLTF
TRBV9	few	-	TRBJ2-1	TGTGCCAGCAGCGTAGCGACTAGGAGAGGAGATGAGCAGTTCTTC	CASSVATRRGDEQFF
TRBV5-1	few	-	TRBJ2-1	TGCGCCAGCAGCTTGGGTCGGATGTCGGGAGAAGGCAATGAGCAGTTCTTC	CASSLGRMSGEGNEQFF
TRBV27	few	TRBD1	TRBJ2-1	TGTGCCAGCAGTTCCAGGGGACAGGGGGCGCGGGATGAGCAGTTCTTC	CASSSRGQGARDEQFF
TRBV29-1	-	-	TRBJ1-4	TGCAGCGTTTCCCAGGGCACTGAAAAACTGTTTTTT	CSVSQGTEKLFF
TRBV5-1	few	-	TRBJ2-1	TGCGCCAGCAGAACTACCTACTACAATGAGCAGTTCTTC	CASRTTYYNEQFF
TRBV30	-	TRBD1	TRBJ2-1	TGTGCCTTCCGGGACAGGGGTAGCAATGAGCAGTTCTTC	CAFRDRGSNEQFF
TRBV18	once	-	TRBJ2-7	TGTGCCAGCTCGCCCTCAGAGGGATACGAGCAGTACTTC	CASSPSEGYEQYF
TRBV28	-	TRBD1	TRBJ1-2	TGTGCCAGCAGGGACTGGACAGGCAACTATGGCTACACCTTC	CASRDWTGNYGYTF